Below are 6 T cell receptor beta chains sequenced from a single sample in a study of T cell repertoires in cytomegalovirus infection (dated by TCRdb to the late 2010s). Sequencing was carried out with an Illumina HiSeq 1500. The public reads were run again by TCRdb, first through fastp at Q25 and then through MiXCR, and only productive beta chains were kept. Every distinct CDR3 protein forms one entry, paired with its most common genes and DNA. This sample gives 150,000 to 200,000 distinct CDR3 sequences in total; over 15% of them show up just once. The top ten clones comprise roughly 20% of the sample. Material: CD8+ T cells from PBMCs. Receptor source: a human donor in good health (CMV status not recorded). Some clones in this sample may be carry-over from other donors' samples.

CDR3 sequence: CASSLGDRGYGYTF. The CDR3 region has the DNA TGTGCCAGCAGCTTGGGGGACAGGGGCTATGGCTACACCTTC. The genes are TRBV5-6 and TRBJ1-2, with 10 bases that match TRBD1. CDR1 is SGHDT and CDR2 is YYEEEE in the germline V gene. V was pared by 0 bases and J by 4 bases, with 0 bases of the junction left unmatched. The CDR3 length is 14 residues.

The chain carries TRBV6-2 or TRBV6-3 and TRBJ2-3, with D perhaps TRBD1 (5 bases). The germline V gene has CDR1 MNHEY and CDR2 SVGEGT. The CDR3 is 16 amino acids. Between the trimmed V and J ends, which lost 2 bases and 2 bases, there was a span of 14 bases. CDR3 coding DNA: TGTGCCAGCAGTTACCCGGACATCCCACCCACAGATACGCAGTATTTT. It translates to CASSYPDIPPTDTQYF.

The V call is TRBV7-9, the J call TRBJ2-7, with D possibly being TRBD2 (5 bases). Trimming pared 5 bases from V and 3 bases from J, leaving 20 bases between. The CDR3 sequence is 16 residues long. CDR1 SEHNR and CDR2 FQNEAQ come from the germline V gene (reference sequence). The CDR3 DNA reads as TGTGCCAGCAGCGCGGGCGAGGGCCGAGTGGGCTACGAGCAGTACTTC. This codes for CASSAGEGRVGYEQYF.

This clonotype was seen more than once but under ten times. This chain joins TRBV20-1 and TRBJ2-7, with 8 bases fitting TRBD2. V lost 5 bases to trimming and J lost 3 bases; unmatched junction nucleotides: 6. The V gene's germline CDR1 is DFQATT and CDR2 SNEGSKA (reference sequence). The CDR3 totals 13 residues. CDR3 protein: CSAVPGTSYEQYF. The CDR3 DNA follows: TGCAGTGCTGTACCCGGGACTAGCTACGAGCAGTACTTC.

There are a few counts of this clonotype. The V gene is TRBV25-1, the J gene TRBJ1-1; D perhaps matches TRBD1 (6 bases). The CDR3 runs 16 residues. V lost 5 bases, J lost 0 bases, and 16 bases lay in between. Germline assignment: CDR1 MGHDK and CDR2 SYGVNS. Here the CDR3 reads CASSPRKGGMNTEAFF. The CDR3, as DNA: TGTGCCAGCAGTCCACGAAAGGGGGGCATGAACACTGAAGCTTTCTTT.

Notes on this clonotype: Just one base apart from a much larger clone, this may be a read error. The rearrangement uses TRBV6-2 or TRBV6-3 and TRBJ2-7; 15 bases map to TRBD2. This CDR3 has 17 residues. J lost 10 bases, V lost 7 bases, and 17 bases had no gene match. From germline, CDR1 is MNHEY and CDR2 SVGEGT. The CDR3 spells CASTPTGLAGGPLEQYF. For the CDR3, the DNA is TGTGCCAGCACCCCTACCGGACTAGCGGGAGGGCCCCTGGAACAGTACTTC.